The sequence of this T cell receptor beta chain was determined in a study of spatial heterogeneity in lung cancer. In the study overall: Detected sequences consistently included more beta-chain ones than alpha-chain ones. Unique TCR and UMI combinations averaged more than ten appearances each in raw reads. Study results and caveats: More often at tumor resection than at routine follow-up, ubiquitous expanded tumor TCRs were detected in the blood.

Germline CDR1 is DFQATT and CDR2 is SNEGSKA (reference sequence). This CDR3 spans 16 amino acids. V lost 1 base and J lost 8; bases outside the gene matches: 15. Time point described: sample taken at primary tumor resection. No cell sorting; template was whole RNA from tumor, lung tissue or PBMC. This clonotype was counted a few times. As yet, its antigen is unknown. On each TCR cDNA molecule, a unique molecular identifier was present. TCRdb reprocessed the 5' RACE reads with MiXCR, giving one entry per CDR3 protein. The profile shows tens of thousands of distinct CDR3 sequences, approximately 21% of them singletons.

V gene TRBV20-1 combines with J gene TRBJ1-2; the match to TRBD1 covers 8 bases. The sequence was obtained from a male donor with early-stage non-small cell lung cancer. Source: PBMCs, taken at surgery. Here the CDR3 reads CSARVNAGGDGKGYTF. DNA of the CDR3: TGCAGTGCTAGAGTGAACGCAGGGGGCGACGGTAAAGGCTACACCTTC.